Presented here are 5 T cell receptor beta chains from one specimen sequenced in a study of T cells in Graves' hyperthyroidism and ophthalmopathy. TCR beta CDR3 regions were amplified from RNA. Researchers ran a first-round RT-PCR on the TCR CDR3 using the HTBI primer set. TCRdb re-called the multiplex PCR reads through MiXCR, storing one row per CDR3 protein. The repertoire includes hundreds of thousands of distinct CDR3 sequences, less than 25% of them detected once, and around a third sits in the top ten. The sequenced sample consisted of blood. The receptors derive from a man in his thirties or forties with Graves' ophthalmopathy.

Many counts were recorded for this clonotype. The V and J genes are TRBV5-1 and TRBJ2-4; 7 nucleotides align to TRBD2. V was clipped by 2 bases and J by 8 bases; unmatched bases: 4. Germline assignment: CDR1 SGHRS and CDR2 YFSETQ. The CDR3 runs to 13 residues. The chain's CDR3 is CASSLRRGDIQYF. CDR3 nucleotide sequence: TGCGCCAGCAGCTTAAGACGGGGGGACATTCAGTACTTC.

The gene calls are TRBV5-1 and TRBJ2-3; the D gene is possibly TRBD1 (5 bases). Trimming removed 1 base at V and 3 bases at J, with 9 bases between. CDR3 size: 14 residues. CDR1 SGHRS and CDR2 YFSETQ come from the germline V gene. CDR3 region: CASSLRSGTDTQYF. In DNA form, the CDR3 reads TGCGCCAGCAGCTTGCGGTCAGGGACAGATACGCAGTATTTT.

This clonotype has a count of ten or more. The CDR3 DNA reads as TGCGCCAGCAGCTTGGGTCCCGGGCCCAACTATGGCTACACCTTC. This gives the protein CASSLGPGPNYGYTF. The chain couples TRBV5-1 to TRBJ1-2, with D uncertain. Trimming took off 0 bases at V and 2 bases at J, with 11 bases between the two ends. Germline V CDR1 and CDR2: SGHRS, YFSETQ. The CDR3 loop spans 15 amino acids. Drawing the rest from reference TRBV5-1 and TRBJ1-2, the complete variable domain is KAGVTQTPRYLIKTRGQQVTLSCSPISGHRSVSWYQQTPGQGLQFLFEYFSETQRNKGNFPGRFSGRQFSNSRSEMNVSTLELGDSALYLCASSLGPGPNYGYTFGSGTRLTVV.

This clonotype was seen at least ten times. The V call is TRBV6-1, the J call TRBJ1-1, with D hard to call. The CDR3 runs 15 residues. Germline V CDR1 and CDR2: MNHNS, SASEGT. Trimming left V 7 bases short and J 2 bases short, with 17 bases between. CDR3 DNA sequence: TGTGCCAGCACTCCACCCCGGACCGACAACACTGAAGCTTTCTTT. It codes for CASTPPRTDNTEAFF.

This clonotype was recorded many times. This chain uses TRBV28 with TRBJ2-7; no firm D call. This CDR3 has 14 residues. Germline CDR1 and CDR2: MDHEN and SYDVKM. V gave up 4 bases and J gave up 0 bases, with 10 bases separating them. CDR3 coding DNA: TGTGCCAGCAGTTCTTGGACGGACTCCTACGAGCAGTACTTC. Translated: CASSSWTDSYEQYF.